The 4 T cell receptor beta chains presented below share a single source sample, sequenced in a study of shared clonotypes between healthy human individuals. Clones were sequenced by immunoSEQ multiplex PCR, and TCRdb holds only the in-frame ones, with some missing. This repertoire shows about a million clones, 77% found once; its top ten account for over 0.8%. Sequenced: memory CD4+ T cells from PBMCs. Noted subset: CD45RA-negative fraction. The receptors derive from a man aged 18 to 30 in good health. Some clones in this sample may be carry-over from other donors' samples.

The chain links TRBV11-3 to TRBJ1-1; TRBD1 might be the D (6 bases). In germline, CDR1 is SGHNT, CDR2 YENEEA. This CDR3 contains 15 residues. The ends were cut back, 0 bases at V and 4 bases at J, with 12 bases in the middle. CDR3 loop: CASSLESGVGTEAFF. Written as DNA, the CDR3 is TGTGCCAGCAGCTTAGAATCAGGGGTGGGCACTGAAGCTTTCTTT.

This sequence joins TRBV5-1 and TRBJ2-2, with D maybe TRBD2 (5 bases). CDR3 length: 15 residues. Germline CDR1 and CDR2: SGHRS and YFSETQ. V was cut by 1 base and J by 7 bases, with 14 bases left in between. CDR3 residues: CASSLFQVRDGELFF. CDR3 DNA: TGCGCCAGCAGCTTGTTTCAGGTTCGGGACGGGGAGCTGTTTTTT.

This clone came up many times. J is TRBJ1-5 and V is TRBV30, with unresolved D. The germline V and J ends were trimmed by 2 bases and 7 bases, with 12 bases remaining between them. The germline V gene encodes CDR1 GTSNPN and CDR2 SVGIG (reference sequence). This CDR3 contains 13 residues. CDR3 in amino acids: CAWSRSLGQPQHF. CDR3 in DNA: TGTGCCTGGAGTCGGTCTCTCGGGCAGCCCCAGCATTTT. The full variable domain, its missing parts supplied by reference TRBV30 and TRBJ1-5, is SQTIHQWPATLVQPVGSPLSLECTVEGTSNPNLYWYRQAAGRGLQLLFYSVGIGQISSEVPQNLSASRPQDRQFILSSKKLLLSDSGFYLCAWSRSLGQPQHFGDGTRLSIL.

The chain combines TRBV5-1 with TRBJ2-2; 10 bases match TRBD2. Unmatched junction bases numbered 8, after V lost 5 bases and J lost 7 bases. Germline assignment: CDR1 SGHRS and CDR2 YFSETQ. This CDR3 contains 15 residues. The CDR3 here is CASRQLAGEGGELFF. The CDR3 bases are TGCGCCAGCAGACAGCTAGCGGGAGAAGGCGGGGAGCTGTTTTTT. Full variable domain (missing parts from reference TRBV5-1 and TRBJ2-2): KAGVTQTPRYLIKTRGQQVTLSCSPISGHRSVSWYQQTPGQGLQFLFEYFSETQRNKGNFPGRFSGRQFSNSRSEMNVSTLELGDSALYLCASRQLAGEGGELFFGEGSRLTVL.